These T cell receptor beta chains were read from a single sample in a study of T-cell memory formation after mild COVID-19. TCRdb independently ran MiXCR on the 5' RACE reads; one entry per CDR3 protein. The sample yields about 130,000 distinct CDR3 sequences, under 30% seen once. Input material: PBMCs or a T cell subset sorted from them (not recorded which). The receptors derive from an adult woman who had mild COVID-19 (a few samples of this study predate the infection). Cell type and time point are not known. Both conserved end residues are part of each CDR3. A D gene is named only where the DNA matches it firmly. A clone size is listed for some rows: how often the clone was seen (once, few, many), or a class if it is expanded.

CDR3nt: TGTGCCAGCGAAAGCGGGGGGGCCTTGGAGACCCAGTACTTC; CDR3aa: CASESGGALETQYF; j_gene: TRBJ2-5; v_gene: TRBV12-3/TRBV12-4; d_gene: TRBD2; abundance: -
CDR3nt: TGTGCCAGCAGTCCTACGAACAGGGATGTAGGCTATGGCTACACCTTC; CDR3aa: CASSPTNRDVGYGYTF; j_gene: TRBJ1-2; v_gene: TRBV6-5; d_gene: -; abundance: -
CDR3nt: TGTGCCAGCAGTTTTCCTCAGGGTGATCGAACCGGGGAGCTGTTTTTT; CDR3aa: CASSFPQGDRTGELFF; j_gene: TRBJ2-2; v_gene: TRBV12-3/TRBV12-4; d_gene: -; abundance: few
CDR3nt: TGCGCCAGCAGCCAAGAGAGGGAGCAGTTCTTC; CDR3aa: CASSQEREQFF; j_gene: TRBJ2-1; v_gene: TRBV4-1; d_gene: -; abundance: few
CDR3nt: TGTGCCAGCAGTACGAGGGAGTGGGAGACCCAGTACTTC; CDR3aa: CASSTREWETQYF; j_gene: TRBJ2-5; v_gene: TRBV6-5; d_gene: -; abundance: -
CDR3nt: TGCAGCGCCCGGGACGGGACCTACGAGCAGTACTTC; CDR3aa: CSARDGTYEQYF; j_gene: TRBJ2-7; v_gene: TRBV29-1; d_gene: -; abundance: few
CDR3nt: TGTGCCACCAGCTTGAGCGGGAGGGCCGGTGAGCAGTTCTTC; CDR3aa: CATSLSGRAGEQFF; j_gene: TRBJ2-1; v_gene: TRBV24-1; d_gene: TRBD2; abundance: -
CDR3nt: TGTGCCAGCAGTTTACGCAACACTGAAGCTTTCTTT; CDR3aa: CASSLRNTEAFF; j_gene: TRBJ1-1; v_gene: TRBV12-3/TRBV12-4; d_gene: -; abundance: -
CDR3nt: TGTGCCAGCAGTCCAGGGGTAGGGAACTATGGCTACACCTTC; CDR3aa: CASSPGVGNYGYTF; j_gene: TRBJ1-2; v_gene: TRBV12-3/TRBV12-4; d_gene: -; abundance: -
CDR3nt: TGTGCCAGTAGTATAGTACTAGCCGCCTTCTACGAGCAGTACTTC; CDR3aa: CASSIVLAAFYEQYF; j_gene: TRBJ2-7; v_gene: TRBV19; d_gene: -; abundance: -
CDR3nt: TGTGCCAGCCGGGACAACTCCTACAATGAGCAGTTCTTC; CDR3aa: CASRDNSYNEQFF; j_gene: TRBJ2-1; v_gene: TRBV2; d_gene: -; abundance: few
CDR3nt: TGTGCCAGCAGCTCCGGACAGGGTGGCCAAGAGACCCAGTACTTC; CDR3aa: CASSSGQGGQETQYF; j_gene: TRBJ2-5; v_gene: TRBV7-2; d_gene: TRBD1; abundance: -
CDR3nt: TGTGCCAGCAGCTCCTACACCACTAGCACAGATACGCAGTATTTT; CDR3aa: CASSSYTTSTDTQYF; j_gene: TRBJ2-3; v_gene: TRBV5-5; d_gene: -; abundance: few
CDR3nt: TGCAGTGCGAAAGACGGGACAAAATCCTACAATGAGCAGTTCTTC; CDR3aa: CSAKDGTKSYNEQFF; j_gene: TRBJ2-1; v_gene: TRBV20-1; d_gene: -; abundance: few
CDR3nt: TGTGCCAGCAGCCCAGGGACAGATCCCAAAAACATTCAGTACTTC; CDR3aa: CASSPGTDPKNIQYF; j_gene: TRBJ2-4; v_gene: TRBV13; d_gene: TRBD1; abundance: few
CDR3nt: TGTGCCCTCCGGGACACCGGGGAGCTGTTTTTT; CDR3aa: CALRDTGELFF; j_gene: TRBJ2-2; v_gene: TRBV7-6; d_gene: -; abundance: few